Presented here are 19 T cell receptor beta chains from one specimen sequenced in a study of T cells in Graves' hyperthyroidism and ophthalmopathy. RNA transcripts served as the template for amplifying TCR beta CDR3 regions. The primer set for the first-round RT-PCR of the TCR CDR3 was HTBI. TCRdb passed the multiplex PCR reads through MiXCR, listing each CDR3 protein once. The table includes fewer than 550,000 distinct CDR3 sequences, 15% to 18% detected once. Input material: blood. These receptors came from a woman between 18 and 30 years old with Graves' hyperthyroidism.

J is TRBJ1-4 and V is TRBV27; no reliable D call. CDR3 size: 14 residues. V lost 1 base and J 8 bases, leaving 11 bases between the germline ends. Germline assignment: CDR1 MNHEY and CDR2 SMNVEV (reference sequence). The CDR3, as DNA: TGTGCCAGCAGTTTATTGGGTGGGGAGGAAAAACTGTTTTTT. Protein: CASSLLGGEEKLFF.

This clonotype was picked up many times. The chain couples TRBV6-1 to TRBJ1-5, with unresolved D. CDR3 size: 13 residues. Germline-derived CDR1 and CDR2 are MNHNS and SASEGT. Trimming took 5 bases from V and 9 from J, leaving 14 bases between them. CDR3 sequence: CASSYHALAPQHF. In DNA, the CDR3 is TGTGCCAGCAGTTATCACGCATTGGCGCCCCAGCATTTT.

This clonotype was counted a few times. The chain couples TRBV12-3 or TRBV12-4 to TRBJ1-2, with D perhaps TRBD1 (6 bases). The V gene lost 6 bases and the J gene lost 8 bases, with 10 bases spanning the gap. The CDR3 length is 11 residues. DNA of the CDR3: TGTGCCAGCAGAGTCAGGGGCGGCTACACCTTC. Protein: CASRVRGGYTF.

The CDR3 DNA follows: TGTGCCAGCAGCCCAAGGGGAGGGGCAACTAATGAAAAACTGTTTTTT. Its protein is CASSPRGGATNEKLFF. The chain carries TRBV7-9 and TRBJ1-4; weak D call: TRBD1 (5 bases). Looked up from germline, CDR1 is SEHNR and CDR2 is FQNEAQ (reference sequence). The CDR3 extends over 16 amino acids. With 5 bases removed from V and 0 bases from J, the gap between germline ends came to 13 bases.

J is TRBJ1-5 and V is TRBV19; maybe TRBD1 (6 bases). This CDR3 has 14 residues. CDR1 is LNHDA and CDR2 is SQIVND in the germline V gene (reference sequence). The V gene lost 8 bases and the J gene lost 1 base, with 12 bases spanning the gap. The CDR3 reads CASHFTGSNQPQHF. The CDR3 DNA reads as TGTGCCAGTCACTTTACAGGGAGCAATCAGCCCCAGCATTTT.

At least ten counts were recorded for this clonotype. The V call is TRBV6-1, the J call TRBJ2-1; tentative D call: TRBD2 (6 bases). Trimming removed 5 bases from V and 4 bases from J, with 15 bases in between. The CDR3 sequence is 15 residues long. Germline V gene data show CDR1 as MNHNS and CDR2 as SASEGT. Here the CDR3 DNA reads TGTGCCAGCAGTTACACCGGGACTCTATACAATGAGCAGTTCTTC. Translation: CASSYTGTLYNEQFF.

In nucleotides, the CDR3 is TGCAGTGCCGCCCGGACTAGCGGGGGTTGGCCCAAAGAGACCCAGTACTTC. This gives the protein CSAARTSGGWPKETQYF. V gene TRBV20-1 combines with J gene TRBJ2-5, with 13 bases identical to TRBD2. This CDR3 is built from 17 residues. With V trimmed by 6 bases and J by 3 bases, 13 bases remained unmatched. The germline V gene encodes CDR1 DFQATT and CDR2 SNEGSKA (reference sequence).

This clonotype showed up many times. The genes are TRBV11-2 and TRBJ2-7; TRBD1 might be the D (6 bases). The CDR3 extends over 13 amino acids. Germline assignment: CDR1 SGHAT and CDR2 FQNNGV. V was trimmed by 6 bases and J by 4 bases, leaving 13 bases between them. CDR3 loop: CASSSRQGYEQYF. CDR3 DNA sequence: TGTGCCAGCAGTTCCCGTCAGGGGTACGAGCAGTACTTC.

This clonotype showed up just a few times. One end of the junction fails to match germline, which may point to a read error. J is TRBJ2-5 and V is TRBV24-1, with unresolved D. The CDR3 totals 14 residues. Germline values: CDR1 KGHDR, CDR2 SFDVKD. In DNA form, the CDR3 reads TGTGCCACCAGTGATCGATATTACCGAGAGGCCCAGTACTTC. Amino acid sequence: CATSDRYYREAQYF.

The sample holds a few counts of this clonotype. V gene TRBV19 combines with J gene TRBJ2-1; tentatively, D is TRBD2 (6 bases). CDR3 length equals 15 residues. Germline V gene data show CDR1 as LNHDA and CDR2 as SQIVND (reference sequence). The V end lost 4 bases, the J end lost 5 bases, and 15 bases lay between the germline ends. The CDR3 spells CASSTQGAGNNEQFF. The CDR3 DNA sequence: TGTGCCAGTAGTACCCAAGGGGCGGGGAACAATGAGCAGTTCTTC.

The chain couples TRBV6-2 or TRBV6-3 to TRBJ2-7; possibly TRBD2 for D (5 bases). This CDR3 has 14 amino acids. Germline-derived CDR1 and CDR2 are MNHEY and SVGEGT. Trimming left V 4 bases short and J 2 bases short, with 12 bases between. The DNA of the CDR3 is TGTGCCAGCAGTTCCCCCAGGAGGACCTACGAGCAGTACTTC. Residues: CASSSPRRTYEQYF.

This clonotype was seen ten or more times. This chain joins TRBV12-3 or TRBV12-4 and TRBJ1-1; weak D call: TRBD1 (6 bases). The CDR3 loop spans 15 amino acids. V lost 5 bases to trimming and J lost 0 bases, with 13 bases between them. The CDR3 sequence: CASSPLGQLNTEAFF. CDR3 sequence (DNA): TGTGCCAGCAGTCCACTCGGACAGTTGAACACTGAAGCTTTCTTT.

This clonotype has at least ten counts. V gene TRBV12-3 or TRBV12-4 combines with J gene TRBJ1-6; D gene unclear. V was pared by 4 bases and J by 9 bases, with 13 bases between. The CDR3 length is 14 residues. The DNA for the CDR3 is TGTGCCAGCAGTTCCAGGACCGGCGGTTCACCCCTCCACTTT. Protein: CASSSRTGGSPLHF.

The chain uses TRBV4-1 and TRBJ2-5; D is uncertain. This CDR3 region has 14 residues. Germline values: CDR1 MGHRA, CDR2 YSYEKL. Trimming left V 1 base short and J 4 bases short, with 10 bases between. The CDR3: CASSQVGVPETQYF. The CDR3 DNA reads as TGCGCCAGCAGCCAAGTTGGGGTCCCAGAGACCCAGTACTTC.

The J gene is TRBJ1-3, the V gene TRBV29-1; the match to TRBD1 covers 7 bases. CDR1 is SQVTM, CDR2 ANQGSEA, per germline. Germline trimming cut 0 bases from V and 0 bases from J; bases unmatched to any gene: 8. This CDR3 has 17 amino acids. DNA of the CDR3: TGCAGCGTTGAAGATCCTGACAGGGCTATCTCTGGAAACACCATATATTTT. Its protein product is CSVEDPDRAISGNTIYF.

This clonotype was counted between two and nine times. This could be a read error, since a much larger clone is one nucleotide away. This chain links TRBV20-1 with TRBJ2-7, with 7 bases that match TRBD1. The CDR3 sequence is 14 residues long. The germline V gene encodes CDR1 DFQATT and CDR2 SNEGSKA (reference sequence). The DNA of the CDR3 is TGCAGTGCTAGAGGACCGGGACAGTCCTACGGGCAGTACTTC. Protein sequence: CSARGPGQSYGQYF.

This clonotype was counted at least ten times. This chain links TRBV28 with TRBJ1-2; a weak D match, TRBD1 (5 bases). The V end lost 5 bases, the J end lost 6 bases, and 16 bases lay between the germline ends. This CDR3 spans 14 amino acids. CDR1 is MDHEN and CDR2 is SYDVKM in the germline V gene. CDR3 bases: TGTGCCAGCAGTCAGCGGAGGGGTTTTAATGGCTACACCTTC. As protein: CASSQRRGFNGYTF.

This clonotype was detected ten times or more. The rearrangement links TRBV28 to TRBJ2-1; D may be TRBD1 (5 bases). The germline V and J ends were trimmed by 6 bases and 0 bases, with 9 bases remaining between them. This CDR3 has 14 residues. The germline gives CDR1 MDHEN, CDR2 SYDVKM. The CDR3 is CASRTVGSYNEQFF. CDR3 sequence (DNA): TGTGCCAGCAGGACAGTTGGCTCCTACAATGAGCAGTTCTTC.

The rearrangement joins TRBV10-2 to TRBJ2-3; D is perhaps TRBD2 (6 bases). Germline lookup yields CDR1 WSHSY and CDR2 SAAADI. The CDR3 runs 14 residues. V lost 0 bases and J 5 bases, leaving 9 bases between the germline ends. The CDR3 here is CASSESGGQDTQYF. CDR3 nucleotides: TGCGCCAGCAGTGAGTCCGGGGGTCAAGATACGCAGTATTTT.